This TCR beta chain was identified during a study of T cells after yellow fever vaccination. Background on the study: Fractions of limited cellularity were prepared by means of SMART-Seq v4 Ultra Low Input. Study-level points and caveats: Clones that expanded after primary vaccination mostly reappeared after the booster (96% CD4, 70% to 90% CD8). A weaker but faster secondary response was observed, peaking on day 5 versus 15.

Deletions cut 0 bases from V and 2 bases from J, with 12 bases between. The CDR3 runs to 15 residues. Germline CDR1 SGDLS, CDR2 YYNGEE. This clonotype was counted at least ten times. Its target is unknown. Generation of TCR cDNA used 5'RACE template switching (which added a universal primer site and UMIs). Each CDR3 protein gets one entry after TCRdb re-called the 5' RACE reads with MiXCR. This table holds around 100,000 distinct CDR3 sequences, 7.5% to 9.5% found once. Sequences were derived from CD8+ T cells sorted from PBMCs, sampled 45 days after the yellow fever booster vaccination. This TCR was sampled from a man aged 25-40 years who received the YFV17D yellow fever vaccine. The rearrangement uses TRBV9 and TRBJ2-7; D is possibly TRBD1 or TRBD2 (5 bases each). The CDR3 DNA reads TGTGCCAGCAGCGTAGGGGGGAGTTTCGCCTACGAGCAGTACTTC. Residues: CASSVGGSFAYEQYF.